This TCR beta chain was captured by sequencing in a study of T cells in Graves' hyperthyroidism and ophthalmopathy. Study results and limitations: Most thyroid clonotypes expanded above 0.001 were also detected in blood. Prediction of ophthalmopathy progression came a median roughly 6.4 months pre-onset.

Amplified TCR beta CDR3 regions came from RNA transcripts. HTBI primers were employed in a first-round RT-PCR of the TCR CDR3. One entry per CDR3 protein, called by TCRdb with MiXCR from the multiplex PCR reads. The table records hundreds of thousands of distinct CDR3 sequences, 45% of them present only once. Trimming pared 3 bases from V and 1 base from J, leaving 12 bases between. CDR3 length equals 15 residues. The germline V gene has CDR1 LNHNV and CDR2 YYDKDF (reference sequence). Clinicians diagnosed patients from clinical symptoms, serum thyroxine and TRAb, thyroid ultrasound and orbital computed tomography. As to this clonotype: No antigen is known for it.

The rearrangement uses TRBV15 and TRBJ1-1; D is possibly TRBD1 (5 bases). The sequence was collected from an adult man with Graves' disease, either hyperthyroidism or ophthalmopathy (not recorded which). The sample was peripheral blood or thyroid tissue (not recorded which). CDR3 loop: CATSSPGTANTEAFF. The CDR3 DNA is TGTGCCACCAGCAGCCCAGGGACGGCGAACACTGAAGCTTTCTTT.